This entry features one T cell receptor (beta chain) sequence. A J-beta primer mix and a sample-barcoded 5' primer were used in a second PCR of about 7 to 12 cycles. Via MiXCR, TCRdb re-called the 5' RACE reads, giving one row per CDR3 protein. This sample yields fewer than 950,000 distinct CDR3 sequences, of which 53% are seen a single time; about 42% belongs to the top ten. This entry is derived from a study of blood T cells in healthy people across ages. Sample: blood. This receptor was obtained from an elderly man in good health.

The CDR3 DNA reads as TGCAGTGCTAGGGATAGGACAGGGGCTAACTATGGCTACACCTTC. This codes for CSARDRTGANYGYTF. This chain links TRBV20-1 with TRBJ1-2; TRBD1 aligns across 9 bases. The ends lost 3 bases at V and 0 bases at J; junction bases unmatched: 5. Germline CDR1 reads DFQATT; CDR2 reads SNEGSKA (reference sequence). The CDR3 extends over 15 amino acids.